These 31 T cell receptor beta chains originate from one sample sequenced in a study of T cell clonality in common variable immunodeficiency. TCRdb's copy holds only in-frame clones and misses some; the assay was immunoSEQ multiplex PCR. This repertoire holds about 43,000 clones, and none appear only once. What was sequenced was peripheral blood mononuclear cells. These receptors were taken from a person aged 18 to 69 in good health.

This clone was recorded many times. The CDR3 goes on 3 residues after the read ends, and that part is filled in from the germline J gene. This chain joins TRBV5-5 and TRBJ2-7; the D is unclear. The CDR3 runs to 13 residues. Germline-derived CDR1 and CDR2 are SGHKS and YYEKEE (reference sequence). V was shortened by 9 bases and J by 5 bases, with 18 bases between the two germline ends. The part of the CDR3 DNA that was read is TGTGCCACCGCTATAGGCGGTGCAAACGAG. Residues: CATAIGGANE. The full CDR3 protein is CATAIGGANEQYF.

The sample holds many counts of this clone. The sequenced fragment ends 3 residues before the CDR3 boundary, so the rest is inferred from the germline J gene. The chain employs TRBV7-8 and TRBJ1-5, with D perhaps matching TRBD1 (5 bases). CDR3 length: 16 residues. The V end lost 1 base, the J end lost 3 bases, and 13 bases lay between the germline ends. In germline, CDR1 is SGHVS, CDR2 FQNEAQ. The CDR3 loop is CASSLGTGEVNQPQHF. The DNA read from the CDR3 is TGTGCCAGCAGCTTAGGTACAGGAGAGGTCAATCAGCCC.

This clone was observed many times. The sequence runs out 3 residues before the end of the CDR3; the remainder is reconstructed from the germline J gene. This chain links TRBV11-3 with TRBJ2-2; TRBD2 aligns across 8 bases. Losses at the gene ends were 1 base for V and 3 bases for J; bases not matched to a gene: 1. Germline V CDR1 and CDR2: SGHNT, YENEEA. CDR3 length equals 15 residues. CDR3 bases read: TGTGCCAGCAGCTTAGTAGCGGGGTACACCGGGGAG. Amino acid sequence: CASSLVAGYTGE. The whole CDR3 reads CASSLVAGYTGELFF.

The sample holds a few counts of this clone. One end of the junction fails to match germline, which may point to a read error. Read data end 3 residues before the CDR3 end; the end is taken from the germline J gene. V is TRBV6-2 or TRBV6-3 and J is TRBJ2-3; 15 bases line up with TRBD2. Germline CDR1 reads MNHEY; CDR2 reads SVGEGT. The CDR3 spans 16 residues. CDR3 DNA (partial): TGTTCCAGCAGTTACCGGACTAGCGGGGGGGGAGAGACG. As protein: CSSSYRTSGGGET. The complete CDR3 protein is CSSSYRTSGGGETQYF.

This clone was counted at least ten times. The read finishes 3 residues shy of the CDR3 end, and the germline J gene is used to complete it. This rearrangement joins TRBV5-6 to TRBJ2-5, with TRBD1 matching 8 bases. CDR3 length: 14 amino acids. The germline gives CDR1 SGHDT, CDR2 YYEEEE. J was trimmed by 2 bases and V by 5 bases; bases with no gene match: 5. The DNA read from the CDR3 is TGTGCCAGCAGGGATAGGACAGGGCAAGAGACC. Protein product: CASRDRTGQET. The CDR3 in full is CASRDRTGQETQYF.

This clone was seen ten or more times. The read ends 3 residues before the CDR3 terminus; that terminus is restored from the germline J gene. The chain carries TRBV20-1 and TRBJ1-1, with a weak D call TRBD1 (5 bases). Per the germline V gene, CDR1 is DFQATT and CDR2 is SNEGSKA (reference sequence). The ends were cut back, 6 bases at V and 5 bases at J, with 16 bases in the middle. This CDR3 has 13 amino acids. The CDR3 loop reads CSASGGDLTEAFF. The sequenced part of the CDR3 DNA is TGCAGTGCATCCGGGGGGGATTTGACTGAA.

This clone was found a few times. The CDR3 loop reads CATWGNNYGQYF. Incomplete CDR3 DNA: TGTGCCACATGGGGCAATAACTATGGT. The rearrangement links TRBV19 to TRBJ2-4; a possible D gene is TRBD1 (5 bases). The CDR3 extends 3 residues past the end of the read, so its final part is completed from the germline J gene. The germline CDR1 and CDR2 sequences are LNHDA and SQIVND (reference sequence). The length of the CDR3 is 12 residues. The full variable domain, its missing parts supplied by reference TRBV19 and TRBJ2-4, is DGGITQSPKYLFRKEGQNVTLSCEQNLNHDAMYWYRQDPGQGLRLIYYSQIVNDFQKGDIAEGYSVSREKKESFPLTVTSAQKNPTAFYLCATWGNNYGQYFGAGTRLSVL.

Turning to this clone: The observed sequence ends 3 residues before the CDR3 terminus, with the missing tail filled in from the germline J gene. The chain uses TRBV18 and TRBJ2-7; TRBD2 matches 8 bases. V trimming: 5 bases; J trimming: 2 bases; junction bases outside the gene matches: 11. The length of the CDR3 is 16 residues. CDR1 KGHSH and CDR2 LQKENI come from the germline V gene. The CDR3 here is CASSKTPAGAAYEQYF. CDR3 DNA, as far as it was read: TGTGCCAGCTCAAAAACGCCAGCGGGGGCAGCCTACGAG.

This clone was detected many times. The read terminates 3 residues before the CDR3 end, so the remaining end is supplied by the germline J gene. This chain links TRBV20-1 with TRBJ1-6; a weak D match, TRBD1 (5 bases). From germline, CDR1 is DFQATT and CDR2 SNEGSKA (reference sequence). The CDR3 covers 16 residues. Trimming cost V 1 base and J 1 base, with 11 bases left between them. CDR3 protein: CSARVQGRSYNSPLHF. The sequenced CDR3 bases are TGCAGTGCTAGAGTCCAGGGCCGGTCCTATAATTCACCC.

The table lists this clone with many counts. The DNA ends 3 residues before the CDR3 does, and the rest of the CDR3 is filled in from the germline J gene. V usage is TRBV19 and J usage is TRBJ2-1; 7 bases line up with TRBD1. The CDR3 has 12 amino acids. Germline trimming cut 8 bases from V and 5 bases from J; bases unmatched to any gene: 3. In germline, CDR1 is LNHDA, CDR2 SQIVND (reference sequence). The sequenced CDR3 bases are TGTGCCAGTCGACAGGGTAACAATGAG. It specifies CASRQGNNE. The entire CDR3 protein reads CASRQGNNEQFF.

Ten or more counts support this clone. The CDR3 end falls 3 residues outside the read, so it is completed with the germline J gene. The genes are TRBV7-9 and TRBJ1-1; D may be TRBD1 (6 bases). The CDR3 runs 14 residues. CDR1 is SEHNR and CDR2 is FQNEAQ in the germline V gene (reference sequence). The V end lost 11 bases, the J end lost 0 bases, and 16 bases lay between the germline ends. The CDR3 bases that were read are TGTGCCTCCTCCACAGGGCCCATGAACACTGAA. This encodes CASSTGPMNTE. The CDR3 in its entirety is CASSTGPMNTEAFF.

This clone was seen many times. Coverage ceases 3 residues before the CDR3 finishes, and the germline J gene fills in the end. The chain has TRBV19 and TRBJ1-3, with D tentatively TRBD1 (5 bases). V was shortened by 6 bases and J by 2 bases, with 17 bases between the two germline ends. Germline V lookup: CDR1 LNHDA, CDR2 SQIVND (reference sequence). The CDR3 sequence is 16 residues long. The CDR3 here is CASRDPRAPTGNTIYF. The part of the CDR3 DNA that was read is TGTGCCAGTAGAGACCCCAGGGCTCCTACTGGAAACACC. The full variable domain, completed using reference TRBV19 and TRBJ1-3, is DGGITQSPKYLFRKEGQNVTLSCEQNLNHDAMYWYRQDPGQGLRLIYYSQIVNDFQKGDIAEGYSVSREKKESFPLTVTSAQKNPTAFYLCASRDPRAPTGNTIYFGEGSWLTVV.

This clone appeared many times. The read ends 3 residues shy of where the CDR3 ends; the end is completed using the germline J gene. The chain has TRBV28 and TRBJ2-2, with D possibly TRBD1 on 6 matching bases. This CDR3 has 14 residues. Trimming shortened V by 6 bases and J by 1 base, and 9 bases separated the two germline ends. CDR1 and CDR2 (germline): MDHEN, SYDVKM. CDR3 residues: CASSPTGNTGELFF. The CDR3 DNA, read in part, is TGTGCCAGCAGCCCGACAGGGAACACCGGGGAG.

Comment on this clone: The read is 3 residues too short to cover the CDR3 end, so that end is filled in from the germline J gene. The V and J genes are TRBV5-1 and TRBJ2-7; D is unresolved. V lost 0 bases to trimming and J lost 0 bases, with 7 bases between them. The CDR3 is 14 amino acids. The germline gives CDR1 SGHRS, CDR2 YFSETQ. The sequenced part of the CDR3 DNA is TGCGCCAGCAGCTTGGCGGTCGTCTCCTACGAG. It specifies CASSLAVVSYE. The full CDR3 protein reads CASSLAVVSYEQYF.

There are many counts of this clone. The CDR3 is cut off 3 residues early in the read; its end comes from the germline J gene. V and J are TRBV19 and TRBJ1-2; 7 bases fit TRBD1. Trimming at V came to 5 bases and at J to 0 bases, leaving 6 bases not matched to a gene. CDR1 and CDR2 (germline): LNHDA, SQIVND (reference sequence). The CDR3 is made up of 15 amino acids. The CDR3 DNA, read in part, is TGTGCCAGTAGTGCCATGGGGACAGCTAACTATGGC. This encodes CASSAMGTANYG. The entire CDR3 reads CASSAMGTANYGYTF.

Ten or more counts support this clone. The read stops 3 residues short of the end of the CDR3; the missing end is completed from the germline J gene. V and J are TRBV19 and TRBJ1-2, with no clear D. Looked up from germline, CDR1 is LNHDA and CDR2 is SQIVND (reference sequence). V was clipped by 3 bases and J by 7 bases, with 15 bases between them. The CDR3 extends over 14 amino acids. CDR3 residues: CASSMSEILSGYTF. The sequenced CDR3 bases are TGTGCCAGTAGTATGAGCGAGATCCTCAGTGGC.

This clone has a count of ten or more. The read halts 3 residues ahead of the CDR3 end, with the missing end drawn from the germline J gene. This chain connects TRBV18 to TRBJ1-1; D gene ambiguous. The germline CDR1 and CDR2 sequences are KGHSH and LQKENI. The V and J ends lost 0 bases and 2 bases respectively, with 10 bases between them. This CDR3 has 15 residues. The CDR3 protein is CASSPPRGFNTEAFF. The sequenced part of the CDR3 DNA is TGTGCCAGCTCACCACCCCGCGGTTTCAACACTGAA.

This clone was seen at least ten times. The read ends 3 residues shy of where the CDR3 ends; the end is completed using the germline J gene. V usage is TRBV30 and J usage is TRBJ1-1; a possible D gene is TRBD1 (6 bases). Germline values: CDR1 GTSNPN, CDR2 SVGIG (reference sequence). The CDR3 consists of 14 residues. Trimming removed 3 bases at V and 0 bases at J, with 11 bases between. The DNA read from the CDR3 is TGTGCCTGGAGGCAGGGGCAAATGAACACTGAA. This translates into CAWRQGQMNTE. The full CDR3 protein reads CAWRQGQMNTEAFF.

Many counts were recorded for this clone. The CDR3 spells CSARDAGLTNEKLFF. The covered CDR3 bases are TGCAGTGCTAGAGATGCGGGACTCACTAATGAAAAA. The rearrangement uses TRBV20-1 and TRBJ1-4, with D perhaps matching TRBD1 (5 bases). From the germline J gene comes the end of the CDR3, since the read stops 3 residues before it. The ends were cut back, 0 bases at V and 2 bases at J, with 10 bases in the middle. Germline V gives CDR1 DFQATT, CDR2 SNEGSKA (reference sequence). This CDR3 region has 15 residues.

This clone has at least ten counts. The missing CDR3 end, 3 residues past where the read stops, is filled in from the germline J gene. This sample includes further DNA sequences coding for the same CDR3. The chain couples TRBV5-1 to TRBJ2-2; a possible D gene is TRBD1 (6 bases). Between the trimmed V and J ends, which lost 5 bases and 0 bases, there was a span of 14 bases. The CDR3 runs 16 residues. Germline V lookup: CDR1 SGHRS, CDR2 YFSETQ. CDR3 DNA, as far as it was read: TGCGCCAGCAGTGGGTTGACAGGAGCGAACACCGGGGAG. Translating gives CASSGLTGANTGE. The complete CDR3 sequence is CASSGLTGANTGELFF.

By sample fraction, this clone is medium-sized. The read finishes 3 residues shy of the CDR3 end, and the germline J gene is used to complete it. The V gene is TRBV20-1, the J gene TRBJ2-3; 10 bases line up with TRBD2. This CDR3 has 19 amino acids. Trimming cost V 0 bases and J 5 bases; bases outside gene matches: 17. CDR1 is DFQATT and CDR2 is SNEGSKA in the germline V gene (reference sequence). The CDR3 bases that were read are TGCAGTGCTAGAGATCCCTCGGGACTAGCGTATGGACGCGGAGATACG. Its translation: CSARDPSGLAYGRGDT. In full, the CDR3 reads CSARDPSGLAYGRGDTQYF.

This clone was picked up a small number of times. This may stem from a read error, because a much larger clone lies one nucleotide away. The read ends 3 residues shy of where the CDR3 ends; the end is completed using the germline J gene. The V gene is TRBV7-2, the J gene TRBJ1-2; possibly TRBD1 for D (6 bases). This CDR3 region has 14 residues. Germline V CDR1 and CDR2: SGHTA, FQGNSA. The CDR3 loop is CASSRQRGLFEYTF. CDR3 bases read: TGTGCCAGCAGCCGGCAGCGGGGGCTCTTCGAG. The whole variable domain, filled in from reference TRBV7-2 and TRBJ1-2, reads GAGVSQSPSNKVTEKGKDVELRCDPISGHTALYWYRQSLGQGLEFLIYFQGNSAPDKSGLPSDRFSAERTGGSVSTLTIQRTQQEDSAVYLCASSRQRGLFEYTFGSGTRLTVV.

This clone was observed at least ten times. Read data end 3 residues before the CDR3 end; the end is taken from the germline J gene. J is TRBJ2-3 and V is TRBV14; the D gene is possibly TRBD2 (5 bases). The CDR3 contains 16 residues. Germline V gene sequence: CDR1 SGHDN, CDR2 FVKESK. Trimming took 3 bases from V and 5 from J, leaving 18 bases between them. The DNA read from the CDR3 is TGTGCCAGCAGCCAGGAGCGGTCTCAAGGAGAAGATACG. Its translation: CASSQERSQGEDT. The whole CDR3 protein is CASSQERSQGEDTQYF.

This clone was seen at least ten times. The read stops 3 residues short of the end of the CDR3; the missing end is completed from the germline J gene. The chain couples TRBV7-9 to TRBJ2-2; D uncertain. Germline V CDR1 and CDR2: SEHNR, FQNEAQ (reference sequence). V was pared by 1 base and J by 4 bases, with 7 bases between. The length of the CDR3 is 14 residues. CDR3 DNA (partial): TGTGCCAGCAGCTTAGTATCGGGCACCGGGGAG. Amino acids: CASSLVSGTGE. The whole CDR3 is CASSLVSGTGELFF.

This clone was detected ten times or more. The read terminates 3 residues ahead of where the CDR3 ends, so the germline J gene completes it. The chain uses TRBV20-1 and TRBJ1-5, with TRBD1 identical over 12 bases. With V trimmed by 3 bases and J by 6 bases, 18 bases remained unmatched. The germline V gene has CDR1 DFQATT and CDR2 SNEGSKA (reference sequence). The CDR3 covers 19 residues. CDR3: CSASGSRDRGPNVGQPQHF. CDR3 DNA, as far as it was read: TGCAGTGCTAGTGGGTCCCGGGACAGGGGGCCGAATGTCGGTCAGCCC.

This clone was observed many times. The CDR3 extends 3 residues past the end of the read, so its final part is completed from the germline J gene. The chain uses TRBV14 and TRBJ2-1, with 10 bases aligning to TRBD2. V shed 1 base, J shed 7 bases, and the junction held 13 bases outside the gene matches. CDR1 is SGHDN and CDR2 is FVKESK in the germline V gene. The CDR3 sequence is 18 residues long. The sequenced CDR3 bases are TGTGCCAGCAGCCAAGGGGTCCCTAGCGGGAGTTTGAGGAATGAG. As protein: CASSQGVPSGSLRNE. The CDR3 in full is CASSQGVPSGSLRNEQFF.

This clone was found many times. The junction departs from germline at one end; a sequencing error may be responsible. Read coverage stops 3 residues before the CDR3 terminus; the germline J gene supplies the remainder. V usage is TRBV4-1 and J usage is TRBJ2-3; D is possibly TRBD2 (5 bases). Germline-derived CDR1 and CDR2 are MGHRA and YSYEKL. This CDR3 spans 13 amino acids. Incomplete CDR3 DNA: TGCACCAGCAGCCCCAGAGGGTTAATTACG. Translating gives CTSSPRGLIT. The entire CDR3 protein is CTSSPRGLITQYF.

This clone showed up many times. Read data end 3 residues before the CDR3 end; the end is taken from the germline J gene. This chain connects TRBV20-1 to TRBJ2-3, with 8 bases that match TRBD2. The CDR3 covers 16 residues. With 6 bases clipped from V and 0 bases from J, the junction kept 11 bases outside the gene matches. CDR1 DFQATT and CDR2 SNEGSKA come from the germline V gene (reference sequence). CDR3 in amino acids: CSALSSGRPSTDTQYF. CDR3 bases read: TGCAGTGCCCTCTCTAGCGGGCGACCTAGCACAGATACG.

Many counts were recorded for this clone. The missing CDR3 end, 3 residues past where the read stops, is filled in from the germline J gene. This rearrangement joins TRBV20-1 to TRBJ2-5; 8 nucleotides match TRBD2. V lost 6 bases and J lost 3; bases outside the gene matches: 6. The CDR3 covers 13 residues. The germline CDR1 and CDR2 sequences are DFQATT and SNEGSKA (reference sequence). Incomplete CDR3 DNA: TGCAGTGCCAAAGGGACTAGGGAAGAGACC. Its protein is CSAKGTREET. The whole CDR3 protein reads CSAKGTREETQYF.

This clone was detected many times. The read halts 3 residues ahead of the CDR3 end, with the missing end drawn from the germline J gene. The V gene is TRBV18, the J gene TRBJ1-1, with 11 positions matching TRBD1. V trimming: 2 bases; J trimming: 3 bases; junction bases outside the gene matches: 8. The CDR3 length is 17 residues. Per the germline V gene, CDR1 is KGHSH and CDR2 is LQKENI. CDR3 DNA, as far as it was read: TGTGCCAGCTCACCAAGGGGACAGGGGGTAGGTGACACTGAA. Its protein is CASSPRGQGVGDTE. In full, the CDR3 is CASSPRGQGVGDTEAFF.

This clone has ten or more counts. The read stops 3 residues short of the end of the CDR3; the missing end is completed from the germline J gene. This chain joins TRBV6-2 or TRBV6-3 and TRBJ1-1; 12 bases agree with TRBD1. This CDR3 region has 17 residues. From germline, CDR1 is MNHEY and CDR2 SVGEGT. The J segment lost 4 bases and the V segment lost 6 bases, leaving 12 bases of the junction unmatched. Partial CDR3 DNA: TGTGCCAGCAGCACCAGGGACAGGGGGCGATTCGGCACTGAA. Amino acids: CASSTRDRGRFGTE. The CDR3 reads in full as CASSTRDRGRFGTEAFF.